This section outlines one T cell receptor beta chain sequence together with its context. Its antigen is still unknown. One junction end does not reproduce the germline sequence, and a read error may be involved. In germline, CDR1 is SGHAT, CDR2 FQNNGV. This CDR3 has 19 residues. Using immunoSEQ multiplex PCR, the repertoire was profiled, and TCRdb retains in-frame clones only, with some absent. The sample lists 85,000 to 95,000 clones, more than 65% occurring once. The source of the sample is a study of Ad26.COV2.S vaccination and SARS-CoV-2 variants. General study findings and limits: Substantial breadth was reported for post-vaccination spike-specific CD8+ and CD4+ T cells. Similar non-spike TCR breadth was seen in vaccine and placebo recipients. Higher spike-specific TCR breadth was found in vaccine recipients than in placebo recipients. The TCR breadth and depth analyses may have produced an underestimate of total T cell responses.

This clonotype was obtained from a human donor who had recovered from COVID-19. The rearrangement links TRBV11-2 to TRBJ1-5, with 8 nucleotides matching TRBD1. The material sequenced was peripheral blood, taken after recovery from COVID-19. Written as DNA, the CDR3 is TGTGCCAGCAGCATAGAGGGGGGGACAGGCCGTTTTGGCAATCAGCCCCAGCATTTT. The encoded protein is CASSIEGGTGRFGNQPQHF.